The rows below give T cell receptor beta chains drawn from one sample of a study of human T cells and chemical hapten exposure. TCRdb called the RACE reads again in MiXCR, with one record for every CDR3 protein. The data hold approximately 60,000 distinct CDR3 sequences, with around 9.3% observed a single time. Material: whole blood, obtained in connection with sensitization to the hapten diphenylcyclopropenone (DPC). The origin of the receptors is a woman in her 40s with alopecia areata. Some clones in this sample may be carry-over from other donors' samples. Each CDR3 is given with its conserved first and last residue. The D gene is left open where the match is weak. Not all rows give a size; the values are once, few, many and, for expanded clones, a class.

TRBJ2-1	TRBV7-3	-	many	CASSFGGDEQFF	TGTGCCAGCAGCTTTGGCGGCGATGAGCAGTTCTTC
TRBJ1-1	TRBV7-2	-	-	CAGSAYRAGTEAFF	TGTGCCGGCAGCGCCTACAGGGCCGGCACTGAAGCTTTCTTT
TRBJ2-7	TRBV12-3/TRBV12-4	TRBD1	many	CASSLKGTGYEQYF	TGTGCCAGCAGTCTCAAAGGGACAGGGTACGAGCAGTACTTC
TRBJ2-2	TRBV5-1	-	few	CASSLGPVTGELFF	TGCGCCAGCAGCTTGGGGCCCGTCACCGGGGAGCTGTTTTTT
TRBJ1-1	TRBV18	-	many	CASSPPPPNTEAFF	TGTGCCAGCTCACCACCCCCCCCTAACACTGAAGCTTTCTTT
TRBJ2-3	TRBV9	-	-	CASSVPASSDTQYF	TGTGCCAGCAGCGTTCCCGCATCTTCAGATACGCAGTATTTT
TRBJ1-5	TRBV29-1	TRBD1	many	CSVSLGQGGQPQHF	TGCAGCGTCTCCCTTGGACAGGGGGGACAGCCCCAGCATTTT
TRBJ2-2	TRBV4-1	-	many	CASSQSGAGELFF	TGCGCCAGCAGCCAGTCCGGCGCCGGGGAGCTGTTTTTT
TRBJ2-1	TRBV28	-	-	CASRGGIYNEQFF	TGTGCCAGCAGAGGAGGAATATACAATGAGCAGTTCTTC
TRBJ2-5	TRBV9	TRBD2	many	CASSVAASGGAYQETQYF	TGTGCCAGCAGCGTAGCCGCTAGCGGGGGAGCGTACCAAGAGACCCAGTACTTC
TRBJ2-3	TRBV12-3/TRBV12-4	-	few	CASSPRGPPPNTQYF	TGTGCCAGCAGTCCTCGGGGGCCCCCCCCAAATACGCAGTATTTT
TRBJ1-1	TRBV12-3/TRBV12-4	TRBD1	many	CASSPRTGLTEAFF	TGTGCCAGCAGTCCACGGACAGGGCTCACTGAAGCTTTCTTT
TRBJ2-3	TRBV6-6	-	many	CASSYPGSTDTQYF	TGTGCCAGCAGTTACCCGGGGAGCACAGATACGCAGTATTTT
TRBJ2-7	TRBV3-1	-	many	CASSVRTAVSYEQYF	TGTGCCAGCAGCGTTCGGACAGCAGTATCCTACGAGCAGTACTTC
TRBJ2-5	TRBV7-2	TRBD1	-	CASSLDREETQYF	TGTGCCAGCAGCTTGGACAGGGAAGAGACCCAGTACTTC
TRBJ2-5	TRBV29-1	-	many	CSVGDGATQYF	TGCAGCGTTGGCGACGGTGCGACCCAGTACTTC
TRBJ2-7	TRBV29-1	TRBD1	few	CSVGTGTASYEQYF	TGCAGCGTTGGGACGGGGACAGCCTCCTACGAGCAGTACTTC
TRBJ1-5	TRBV2	TRBD1	few	CASSEGQGANQPQHF	TGTGCCAGCAGTGAGGGACAGGGGGCCAATCAGCCCCAGCATTTT
TRBJ2-5	TRBV7-7	-	-	CASSLVGRGAETQYF	TGTGCCAGCAGCTTAGTGGGGCGGGGTGCAGAGACCCAGTACTTC
TRBJ1-1	TRBV4-3	-	many	CASSQGGRGYTEAFF	TGCGCCAGCAGCCAAGGGGGACGGGGTTATACTGAAGCTTTCTTT
TRBJ2-7	TRBV6-5	TRBD1	many	CASSRPGTAFYEQYF	TGTGCCAGCAGCCGCCCCGGGACAGCGTTCTACGAGCAGTACTTC
TRBJ2-3	TRBV28	-	few	CASSPSGTDTQYF	TGTGCCAGCAGTCCTTCGGGCACAGATACGCAGTATTTT
TRBJ2-2	TRBV6-4	-	few	CASSDRTTGELFF	TGTGCCAGCAGTGACAGGACCACCGGGGAGCTGTTTTTT
TRBJ2-3	TRBV5-5	-	-	CASPYGDTQYF	TGTGCCAGCCCCTACGGAGATACGCAGTATTTT
TRBJ2-3	TRBV20-1	-	many	CSANSIDTSTDTQYF	TGCAGTGCTAATTCTATAGATACTAGCACAGATACGCAGTATTTT
TRBJ1-6	TRBV6-1	TRBD1	many	CASSGTGENSPLHF	TGTGCCAGCAGTGGAACAGGGGAAAATTCACCCCTCCACTTT
TRBJ1-1	TRBV6-6	-	many	CASSQNRAGEAFF	TGTGCCAGCAGTCAAAACAGGGCGGGTGAAGCTTTCTTT
TRBJ2-2	TRBV12-3/TRBV12-4	-	medium-sized	CASGLASGELFF	TGTGCCAGCGGATTAGCGTCCGGGGAGCTGTTTTTT
TRBJ1-1	TRBV28	-	-	CASSSATWGNTEAFF	TGTGCCAGCAGCTCCGCAACATGGGGGAACACTGAAGCTTTCTTT
TRBJ2-3	TRBV20-1	TRBD2	many	CSAGTGLAGALASTDTQYF	TGCAGTGCTGGGACGGGACTAGCGGGGGCCCTCGCTAGCACAGATACGCAGTATTTT
TRBJ2-1	TRBV6-5	-	-	CATAGSSYNEQFF	TGTGCCACCGCGGGGAGCTCCTACAATGAGCAGTTCTTC
TRBJ2-1	TRBV4-1	TRBD1	many	CASRRTGDNEQFF	TGCGCCAGCAGACGGACAGGGGACAATGAGCAGTTCTTC
TRBJ2-3	TRBV6-5	TRBD2	few	CASSYGAGGPDTQYF	TGTGCCAGCAGTTACGGGGCGGGGGGCCCAGATACGCAGTATTTT
TRBJ2-2	TRBV3-1	-	many	CASSQGRGRYTGELFF	TGTGCCAGCAGCCAAGGCAGGGGACGGTACACCGGGGAGCTGTTTTTT
TRBJ2-7	TRBV2	TRBD1	many	CASSEIGQGWYEQYF	TGTGCCAGCAGTGAAATCGGACAGGGATGGTACGAGCAGTACTTC
TRBJ2-3	TRBV2	-	many	CASKQRGTGTDTQYF	TGTGCCAGCAAGCAGCGGGGGACAGGCACAGATACGCAGTATTTT
TRBJ1-1	TRBV3-1	-	few	CASSQEVPPSTEAFF	TGTGCCAGCAGCCAAGAGGTACCCCCAAGTACTGAAGCTTTCTTT
TRBJ2-7	TRBV12-3/TRBV12-4	-	-	CASSPVSYEQYF	TGTGCCAGCAGTCCGGTCTCCTACGAGCAGTACTTC
TRBJ2-7	TRBV28	-	many	CASSPLGALYEQYF	TGTGCCAGCAGTCCGTTGGGGGCCCTCTACGAGCAGTACTTC
TRBJ2-7	TRBV4-1	-	many	CASSQSRVSYEQYF	TGCGCCAGCAGCCAATCCCGGGTGTCCTACGAGCAGTACTTC
TRBJ1-1	TRBV4-2	TRBD1	few	CASSPRDRGPFVNTEAFF	TGTGCCAGCAGCCCCCGGGACAGGGGGCCCTTCGTGAACACTGAAGCTTTCTTT
TRBJ2-5	TRBV11-2	-	few	CASSSRLEVRTQYF	TGTGCCAGCAGCTCTCGACTAGAAGTGAGGACCCAGTACTTC
TRBJ2-5	TRBV29-1	TRBD1	many	CSVDTGTGMETQYF	TGCAGCGTTGACACCGGGACAGGGATGGAGACCCAGTACTTC
TRBJ1-1	TRBV11-1	-	few	CASSRGVETEAFF	TGTGCCAGCAGCCGGGGGGTGGAGACTGAAGCTTTCTTT
TRBJ2-5	TRBV20-1	-	many	CSARGPAETQYF	TGCAGTGCTAGAGGCCCCGCGGAGACCCAGTACTTC